Listed here are 5 T cell receptor beta chains from one sample, sequenced in a study of cytomegalovirus exposure and HLA in healthy donors. Vbeta (60) and Jbeta (13) primers were used in the PCR. Sequencing was performed with immunoSEQ multiplex PCR; in TCRdb, only in-frame clones are kept and a portion is missing. The table shows about 98,000 clones, with more than 65% occurring only once. The sequenced sample was PBMCs. The receptors shown here come from a human donor in good health.

J is TRBJ2-6 and V is TRBV19, with D possibly matching TRBD1 (5 bases). The CDR3 has 15 amino acids. Trimming removed 9 bases from V and 4 bases from J, with 16 bases in between. In germline, CDR1 is LNHDA, CDR2 SQIVND (reference sequence). For the CDR3, the DNA is TGTGCCAGCTCTCCCCAGGGCTCGGGGGCCAACGTCCTGACTTTC. Amino acid sequence: CASSPQGSGANVLTF.

The chain couples TRBV29-1 to TRBJ1-5, with 8 bases that match TRBD1. J lost 2 bases, V lost 7 bases, and 7 bases had no gene match. Germline CDR1 SQVTM, CDR2 ANQGSEA. This CDR3 comprises 14 residues. Here the CDR3 DNA reads TGCAGCGGCAAAGGGGGACAGGGCAATCAGCCCCAGCATTTT. This encodes CSGKGGQGNQPQHF.

The genes are TRBV5-4 and TRBJ2-1, with D possibly being TRBD1 (6 bases). The V gene's germline CDR1 is SGHNT and CDR2 YYREEE (reference sequence). This CDR3 spans 15 amino acids. V lost 4 bases to trimming and J lost 6 bases, with 17 bases between them. The CDR3 sequence: CASSQKSRGGNEQFF. The CDR3 region has the DNA TGTGCCAGCAGCCAGAAGAGCAGGGGTGGCAATGAGCAGTTCTTC.

V gene TRBV5-1 combines with J gene TRBJ1-6; 10 nucleotides match TRBD1. From germline, CDR1 is SGHRS and CDR2 YFSETQ. The V segment lost 0 bases and the J segment 10 bases; nucleotides outside the gene matches: 4. The CDR3 loop spans 15 amino acids. The CDR3 coding sequence is TGCGCCAGCAGCTTGGAGGGACAGGGGCGCTCACCCCTCCACTTT. Translation: CASSLEGQGRSPLHF.

The chain joins TRBV6-1 to TRBJ1-2; no clear D. V lost 4 bases, J lost 8 bases, and 14 bases lay in between. The germline CDR1 and CDR2 sequences are MNHNS and SASEGT. CDR3 length: 13 residues. For the CDR3, the DNA is TGTGCCAGCAGTGGGTCCTGGGCGTTCGGCTACACCTTC. This sequence encodes CASSGSWAFGYTF.